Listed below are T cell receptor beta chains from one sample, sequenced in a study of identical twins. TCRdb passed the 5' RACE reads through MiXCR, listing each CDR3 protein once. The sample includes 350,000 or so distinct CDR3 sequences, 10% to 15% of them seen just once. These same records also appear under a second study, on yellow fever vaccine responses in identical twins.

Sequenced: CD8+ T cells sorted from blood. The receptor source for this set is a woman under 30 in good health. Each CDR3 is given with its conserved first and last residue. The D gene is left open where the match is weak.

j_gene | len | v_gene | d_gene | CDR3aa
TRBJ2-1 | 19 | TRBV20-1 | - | CSAQRQGATSGRYYNEQFF
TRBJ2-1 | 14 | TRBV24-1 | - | CATSGQGGVDEQFF
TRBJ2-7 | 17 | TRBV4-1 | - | CASSQNPPVGGGHEQYF
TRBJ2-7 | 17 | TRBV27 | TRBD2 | CASQVGASGRSYYEQYF
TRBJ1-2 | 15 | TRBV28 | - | CASSQDVDADYGYTF
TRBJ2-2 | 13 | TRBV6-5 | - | CASSSTGTGELFF
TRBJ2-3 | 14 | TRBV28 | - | CASQDQGNTDTQYF
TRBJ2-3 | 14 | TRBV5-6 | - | CASSLAWPTDTQYF
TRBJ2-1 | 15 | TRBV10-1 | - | CASSPLGLRPNEQFF
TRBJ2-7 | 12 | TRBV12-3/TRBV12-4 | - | CASSPDRHEQYF
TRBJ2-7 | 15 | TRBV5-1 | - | CASSLEPNGAYEQYF
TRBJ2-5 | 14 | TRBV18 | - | CATAERSLQETQYF
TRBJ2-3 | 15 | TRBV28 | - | CASSLVNRDTDTQYF
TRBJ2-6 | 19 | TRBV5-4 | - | CASSLRALETPSGANVLTF
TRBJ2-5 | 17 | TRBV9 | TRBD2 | CASSATGTSGFQETQYF
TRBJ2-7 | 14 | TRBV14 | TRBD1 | CASSHGQGSYEQYF
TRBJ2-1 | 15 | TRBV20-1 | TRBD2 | CCARKTSGRAREQFF
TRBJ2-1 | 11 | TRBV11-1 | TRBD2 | CASGGRAEQFF
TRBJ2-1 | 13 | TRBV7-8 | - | CASSFDSLNEQFF
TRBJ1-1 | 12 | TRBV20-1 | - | CSVEGKNTEAFF
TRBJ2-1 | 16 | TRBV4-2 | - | CASSQDKEPVEDEQFF
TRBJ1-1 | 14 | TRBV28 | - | CASSFAGLNTEAFF
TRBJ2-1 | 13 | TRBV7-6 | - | CASSFWLSGKQFF
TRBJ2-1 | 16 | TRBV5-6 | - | CASSLLEWGPYNEQFF
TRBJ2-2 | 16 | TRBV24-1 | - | CATSPAGSAYPGELFF
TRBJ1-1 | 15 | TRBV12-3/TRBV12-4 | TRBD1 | CASSPNRGPNTEAFF
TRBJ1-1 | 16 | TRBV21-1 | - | CASSKGWDRANTEAFF
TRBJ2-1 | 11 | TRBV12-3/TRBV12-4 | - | CAMTVNGEQFF
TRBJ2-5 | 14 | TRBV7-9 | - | CASSLTGTQETQYF
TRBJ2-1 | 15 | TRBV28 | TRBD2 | CASSSLAGGLSEQFF
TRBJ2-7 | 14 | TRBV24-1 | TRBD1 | CATSDSDRSYEQYF
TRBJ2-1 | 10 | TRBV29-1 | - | CSVSYNEQFF
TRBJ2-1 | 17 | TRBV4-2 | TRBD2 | CASSQDGTSGTYNEQFF
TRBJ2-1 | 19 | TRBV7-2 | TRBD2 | CASSLAPKGTSGGINEWFF
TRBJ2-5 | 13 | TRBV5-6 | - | CASSPEGQETQYF
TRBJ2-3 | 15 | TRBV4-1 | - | CASSQEWAGTDTQYF
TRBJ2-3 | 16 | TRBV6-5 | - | CASSYSKPPNTDTQYF
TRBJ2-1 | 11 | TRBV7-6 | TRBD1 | CAIKQGVSEFF
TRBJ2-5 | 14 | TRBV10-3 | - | CAISESKLTETQYF
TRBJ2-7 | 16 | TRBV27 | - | CASSLLRGGGGYEQYF
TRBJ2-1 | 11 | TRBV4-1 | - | CASSQKSEQFF